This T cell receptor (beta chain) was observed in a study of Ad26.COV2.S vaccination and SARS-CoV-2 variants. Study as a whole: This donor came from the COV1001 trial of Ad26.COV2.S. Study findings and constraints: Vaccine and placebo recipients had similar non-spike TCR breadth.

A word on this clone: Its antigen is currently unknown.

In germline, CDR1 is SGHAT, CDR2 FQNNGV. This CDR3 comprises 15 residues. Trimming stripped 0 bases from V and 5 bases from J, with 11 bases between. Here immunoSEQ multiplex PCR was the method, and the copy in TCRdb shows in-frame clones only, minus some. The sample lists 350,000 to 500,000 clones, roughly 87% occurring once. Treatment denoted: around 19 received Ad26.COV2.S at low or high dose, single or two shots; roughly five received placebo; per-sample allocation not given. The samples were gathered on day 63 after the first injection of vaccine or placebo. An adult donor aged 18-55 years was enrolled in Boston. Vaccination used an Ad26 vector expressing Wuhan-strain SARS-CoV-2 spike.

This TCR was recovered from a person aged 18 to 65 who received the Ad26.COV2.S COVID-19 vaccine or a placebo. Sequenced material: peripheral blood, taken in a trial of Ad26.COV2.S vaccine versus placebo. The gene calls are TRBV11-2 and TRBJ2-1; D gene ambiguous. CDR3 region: CASSLDGPRHNEQFF. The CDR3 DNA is TGTGCCAGCAGCTTAGATGGTCCTAGACACAATGAGCAGTTCTTC.